The rows below give T cell receptor beta chains drawn from one sample of a study of long-term antiretroviral therapy in people with HIV. Measured with immunoSEQ multiplex PCR; TCRdb has only the in-frame clones, and not every one. The table shows 9,500 to 15,000 clones, with roughly 82% occurring only once. The sample was unsorted PBMCs, taken 8 to 8.5 years after starting antiretroviral therapy. These receptors all stem from a man in his fifties with HIV. CDR3s include the opening cysteine and the closing phenylalanine or tryptophan. Each record gives: V gene, clone size, D gene, J gene, CDR3 protein, CDR3 DNA. The D gene is left open where the match is weak. Clone size is stated in some rows and not others, as once, few, many or a class when expanded.

TRBV10-3,few,NA,TRBJ1-5,CAISDDTPVSSNQPQHF,TGTGCCATCAGTGATGACACCCCCGTTTCTAGCAATCAGCCCCAGCATTTT
TRBV27,once,NA,TRBJ2-7,CASSFAGGAYEQYF,TGTGCCAGCAGTTTTGCCGGTGGGGCCTACGAGCAGTACTTC
TRBV7-9,NA,NA,TRBJ2-5,CASSHRVQGVEETQYF,TGTGCCAGCAGCCACCGCGTCCAGGGTGTCGAGGAGACCCAGTACTTC
TRBV19,NA,TRBD1,TRBJ1-6,CASSSGTVNSPLHF,TGTGCCAGTAGTTCCGGGACAGTAAATTCACCCCTCCACTTT
TRBV4-1,NA,TRBD1,TRBJ1-2,CASSQGTGGGYGYTF,TGCGCCAGCAGCCAAGGGACAGGGGGAGGATATGGCTACACCTTC
TRBV10-3,NA,TRBD2,TRBJ2-7,CAISELTSGGISSYEQYF,TGTGCCATCAGTGAGTTGACTAGCGGGGGGATTAGCTCCTACGAGCAGTACTTC
TRBV6-5,NA,TRBD1,TRBJ2-7,CASSMDRNPYEQYF,TGTGCCAGCAGTATGGACAGGAATCCCTACGAGCAGTACTTC
TRBV7-8,NA,NA,TRBJ1-5,CASSLGRTYSNQPQHF,TGTGCCAGCAGCTTAGGCAGGACCTATAGCAATCAGCCCCAGCATTTT
TRBV29-1,NA,NA,TRBJ1-2,CSVEDRLDYGYTF,TGCAGCGTTGAGGACAGACTAGACTATGGCTACACCTTC
TRBV28,few,TRBD1,TRBJ1-3,CASSLGTGSGNTIYF,TGTGCCAGCAGTTTGGGGACAGGGTCAGGAAACACCATATATTTT
TRBV27,NA,TRBD2,TRBJ2-3,CASSFSSGYSDTQYF,TGTGCCAGCAGTTTTTCTAGCGGGTACTCAGATACGCAGTATTTT
TRBV5-8,NA,NA,TRBJ2-7,CASSSLGAGSYEQYF,TGTGCCAGCAGTTCTTTGGGGGCGGGGAGCTACGAGCAGTACTTC
TRBV6-6,once,NA,TRBJ1-5,CASSTQINQPQHF,TGTGCCAGCAGTACCCAGATAAATCAGCCCCAGCATTTT
TRBV5-5,NA,NA,TRBJ2-7,CASSPLQDSSYEQYF,TGTGCCAGCAGCCCCCTACAGGATTCCTCCTACGAGCAGTACTTC
TRBV5-6,NA,TRBD2,TRBJ2-1,CASSLGTASGGIDNEQFF,TGTGCCAGCAGCTTGGGGACGGCGAGCGGGGGTATAGACAATGAGCAGTTCTTC
TRBV30,NA,NA,TRBJ2-3,CAWTFPTADTQYF,TGTGCCTGGACCTTTCCTACGGCAGATACGCAGTATTTT
TRBV16,NA,NA,TRBJ1-1,CASSDGGNTEAFF,TGTGCCAGCAGCGATGGAGGGAACACTGAAGCTTTCTTT
TRBV2,few,TRBD1,TRBJ2-1,CASRPGQLFNEQFF,TGTGCCAGCAGACCGGGACAGTTATTCAATGAGCAGTTCTTC
TRBV9,NA,NA,TRBJ1-1,CASSPWTDMNTEAFF,TGTGCCAGCAGCCCCTGGACGGATATGAACACTGAAGCTTTCTTT
TRBV11-2,once,TRBD2,TRBJ2-1,CASSPPGTSGGNEQFF,TGTGCCAGCAGCCCCCCCGGGACTAGCGGGGGGAATGAGCAGTTCTTC
TRBV27,NA,NA,TRBJ2-3,CASSLVEGADTQYF,TGTGCCAGCAGTTTAGTAGAGGGGGCAGATACGCAGTATTTT
TRBV11-2,few,TRBD1,TRBJ1-6,CASSSGQGGNSPLHF,TGTGCCAGCAGCTCCGGACAGGGAGGTAATTCACCCCTCCACTTT
TRBV2,NA,NA,TRBJ1-1,CASFSSREEDTEAFF,TGTGCCAGCTTCTCCTCGAGGGAGGAAGACACTGAAGCTTTCTTT
TRBV27,NA,NA,TRBJ1-2,CASSLTESNYGYTF,TGTGCCAGCAGTTTGACAGAGAGCAACTATGGCTACACCTTC
TRBV9,few,NA,TRBJ2-3,CASSVLGDGDTQYF,TGTGCCAGCAGCGTATTGGGGGACGGAGATACGCAGTATTTT
TRBV6-5,NA,TRBD1,TRBJ2-3,CASSEDRGLDTQYF,TGTGCCAGCAGCGAGGACAGGGGTCTAGATACGCAGTATTTT
TRBV5-1,NA,NA,TRBJ1-1,CASSDPTPGTEAFF,TGCGCCAGCAGCGACCCGACCCCGGGCACTGAAGCTTTCTTT
TRBV5-5,NA,TRBD1,TRBJ1-2,CASSPDRALYGYTF,TGTGCCAGCAGCCCCGACAGGGCCCTTTATGGCTACACCTTC
TRBV7-9,NA,NA,TRBJ1-4,CASSSPGTWGEKLFF,TGTGCCAGCAGCTCTCCCGGGACGTGGGGAGAAAAACTGTTTTTT
TRBV2,NA,TRBD2,TRBJ2-1,CASRGRGSYNEQFF,TGTGCCAGCAGGGGGAGGGGCTCCTACAATGAGCAGTTCTTC
TRBV6-5,NA,NA,TRBJ2-7,CASSYSPSTYEQYF,TGTGCCAGCAGTTACTCCCCTAGTACCTACGAGCAGTACTTC
TRBV4-1,once,NA,TRBJ2-7,CASSQAAGVYEQYF,TGCGCCAGCAGCCAAGCCGCCGGGGTGTACGAGCAGTACTTC
TRBV9,NA,TRBD1,TRBJ1-2,CASSVATGENYGYTF,TGTGCCAGCAGCGTAGCCACAGGGGAGAACTATGGCTACACCTTC
TRBV4-1,once,TRBD1,TRBJ1-6,CASSLFRQGDNSPLHF,TGCGCCAGCAGCCTCTTCAGACAGGGTGATAATTCACCCCTCCACTTT
TRBV7-8,NA,NA,TRBJ1-5,CASSPYLRDPRRPQHF,TGTGCCAGCAGCCCCTACCTCCGGGATCCCAGGCGGCCCCAGCATTTT
TRBV5-4,NA,TRBD1,TRBJ1-1,CASSLAGTGILTEAFF,TGTGCCAGCAGCTTGGCAGGGACAGGGATTCTCACTGAAGCTTTCTTT
TRBV5-1,once,NA,TRBJ1-5,CASRPGLGNQPQHF,TGCGCCAGCAGACCGGGGCTGGGCAATCAGCCCCAGCATTTT
TRBV10-3,NA,TRBD1,TRBJ1-1,CAIRGGQVNTEAFF,TGTGCCATCAGGGGGGGACAGGTGAACACTGAAGCTTTCTTT
TRBV30,NA,NA,TRBJ2-1,CAWSMRAWDNEQFF,TGTGCCTGGAGTATGAGGGCCTGGGACAATGAGCAGTTCTTC
TRBV19,NA,NA,TRBJ2-7,CASSISREGALEQYF,TGTGCCAGTAGTATTAGCAGGGAAGGTGCGCTCGAGCAGTACTTC
TRBV5-1,NA,TRBD1,TRBJ1-2,CASSLGDRVYGYTF,TGCGCCAGCAGCTTAGGGGACAGAGTTTATGGCTACACCTTC
TRBV6-6,once,NA,TRBJ2-6,CASSSGASGANVLTF,TGTGCCAGCAGTAGCGGAGCTTCTGGGGCCAACGTCCTGACTTTC
TRBV19,NA,NA,TRBJ2-7,CASSMGDGFYEQYF,TGTGCCAGTAGTATGGGGGACGGGTTCTACGAGCAGTACTTC
TRBV6-5,NA,NA,TRBJ1-1,CASASGGVVNTEAFF,TGTGCCAGCGCCTCGGGGGGCGTAGTGAACACTGAAGCTTTCTTT
TRBV5-6,NA,NA,TRBJ2-7,CASSLVRSLPAEQYF,TGTGCCAGCAGCTTAGTCCGGTCATTGCCGGCCGAGCAGTACTTC
TRBV29-1,NA,NA,TRBJ1-1,CSVEGREGTEAFF,TGCAGCGTTGAAGGCAGGGAGGGCACTGAAGCTTTCTTT
TRBV4-1,NA,NA,TRBJ1-2,CASSQDHGTFLYGYTF,TGCGCCAGCAGCCAAGATCACGGGACATTCCTCTATGGCTACACCTTC
TRBV6-5,NA,NA,TRBJ2-3,CASSYLGGTDTQYF,TGTGCCAGCAGTTACTTGGGGGGAACAGATACGCAGTATTTT
TRBV28,NA,NA,TRBJ2-2,CASSFPGELFF,TGTGCCAGCAGTTTCCCCGGGGAGCTGTTTTTT
TRBV6-4,NA,NA,TRBJ2-3,CASSRGPTDTQYF,TGTGCCAGCAGTAGAGGGCCCACAGATACGCAGTATTTT
TRBV15,NA,TRBD2,TRBJ2-3,CATSRDLLAGGLTDTQYF,TGTGCCACCAGCAGAGATTTGCTAGCGGGGGGACTCACAGATACGCAGTATTTT
TRBV6-6,NA,NA,TRBJ1-1,CASSYHDGTEAFF,TGTGCCAGCAGTTACCATGATGGCACTGAAGCTTTCTTT
TRBV2,NA,TRBD1,TRBJ2-5,CASNGQANQETQYF,TGTGCCAGCAATGGACAGGCCAACCAAGAGACCCAGTACTTC
TRBV27,NA,TRBD2,TRBJ2-1,CASTDGGGIGEQFF,TGTGCCAGCACTGACGGGGGGGGGATAGGTGAGCAGTTCTTC
TRBV6-5,NA,NA,TRBJ2-2,CASSYSGSANTGELFF,TGTGCCAGCAGTTACTCTGGGAGCGCGAACACCGGGGAGCTGTTTTTT
TRBV6-5,NA,NA,TRBJ1-1,CASSLTWFTEAFF,TGTGCCAGCAGCCTGACATGGTTCACTGAAGCTTTCTTT
TRBV6-1,few,NA,TRBJ1-2,CASSELRDPAF,TGTGCCAGCAGTGAACTGAGGGATCCAGCCTTC